This T cell receptor beta chain was sequenced for a study of T cell changes during pregnancy in multiple sclerosis. The protocol was immunoSEQ multiplex PCR, while the TCRdb copy is restricted to in-frame clones and leaves out a portion. This table has 50,000 to 65,000 clones, 90% to 95% appearing once. Germline CDR1 is MNHEY and CDR2 is SMNVEV (reference sequence). The CDR3 contains 13 residues. V lost 3 bases and J lost 3, with 9 bases in between. This chain links TRBV27 with TRBJ2-7; D not resolved. This clonotype was obtained from a female donor with multiple sclerosis, enrolled in a pregnancy study. The specimen comprised CD8+ T cells from peripheral blood mononuclear cells, sampled in the second trimester of pregnancy. This CDR3 reads CASSFQVNYEQYF. As DNA, the CDR3 is TGTGCCAGCAGTTTCCAGGTTAACTACGAGCAGTACTTC.